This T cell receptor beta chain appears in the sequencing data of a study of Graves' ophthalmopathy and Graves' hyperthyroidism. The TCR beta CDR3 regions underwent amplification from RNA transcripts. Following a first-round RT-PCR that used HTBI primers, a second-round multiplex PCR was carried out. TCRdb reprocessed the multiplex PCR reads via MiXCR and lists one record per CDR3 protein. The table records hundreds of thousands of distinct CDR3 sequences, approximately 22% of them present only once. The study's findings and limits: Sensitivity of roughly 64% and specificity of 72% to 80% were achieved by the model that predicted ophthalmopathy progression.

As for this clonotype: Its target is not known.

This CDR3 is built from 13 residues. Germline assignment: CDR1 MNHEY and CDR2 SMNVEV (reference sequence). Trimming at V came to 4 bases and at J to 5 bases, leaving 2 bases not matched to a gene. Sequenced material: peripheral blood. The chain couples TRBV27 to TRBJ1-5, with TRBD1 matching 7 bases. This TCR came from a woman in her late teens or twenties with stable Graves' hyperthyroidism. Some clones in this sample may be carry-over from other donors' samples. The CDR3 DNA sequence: TGTGCCAGCAGTTCCGGGACAGATCAGCCCCAGCATTTT. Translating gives CASSSGTDQPQHF.